This is a list of T cell receptor beta chains from one sample in a study of T cells after yellow fever vaccination. TCRdb itself ran the 5' RACE reads through MiXCR, one entry per CDR3 protein. Of hundreds of thousands of distinct CDR3 sequences listed, 13% were seen once; the top ten hold 11% to 15%. The sample in question was PBMCs, obtained on the day of the yellow fever booster vaccination. These receptors were taken from a young man who received the YFV17D yellow fever vaccine. CDR3s include the opening cysteine and the closing phenylalanine or tryptophan. D genes are given only for firm matches. Size is stated for part of the rows, as once, few or many counts, or as a class when the clone is expanded.

CDR3 DNA: TGTGCCAGCAGTTACGCCCTAGCGCGAGGGGATAATGAGCAGTTCTTC
CDR3 protein: CASSYALARGDNEQFF
V gene: TRBV6-5
clone size: .
D gene: .
J gene: TRBJ2-1

CDR3 DNA: TGTGCCATCAGTGAGCCGAGCGGGGTCCAAGAGACCCAGTACTTC
CDR3 protein: CAISEPSGVQETQYF
V gene: TRBV10-3
clone size: many
D gene: TRBD2
J gene: TRBJ2-5

CDR3 DNA: TGCGCCAGCAGTGAGTCAGGACTAGCATCCTACGAGCAGTACTTC
CDR3 protein: CASSESGLASYEQYF
V gene: TRBV10-1
clone size: once
D gene: TRBD2
J gene: TRBJ2-7

CDR3 DNA: TGTGCCAGCAGCGTAGAAGCGCGGGAGGACGAGCAGTACTTC
CDR3 protein: CASSVEAREDEQYF
V gene: TRBV9
clone size: .
D gene: TRBD2
J gene: TRBJ2-7

CDR3 DNA: TGTGCCATCGGTACTAGCGGGAACTCCTACAATGAGCAGTTCTTC
CDR3 protein: CAIGTSGNSYNEQFF
V gene: TRBV10-3
clone size: .
D gene: TRBD2
J gene: TRBJ2-1

CDR3 DNA: TGCAGTGCTAGAGATCTGGGATTATCCTACGAGCAGTACTTC
CDR3 protein: CSARDLGLSYEQYF
V gene: TRBV20-1
clone size: .
D gene: .
J gene: TRBJ2-7

CDR3 DNA: TGTGCCAGCAGCTTCGGTAAATTCGGAAACACCATATATTTT
CDR3 protein: CASSFGKFGNTIYF
V gene: TRBV7-9
clone size: few
D gene: .
J gene: TRBJ1-3

CDR3 DNA: TGTGCCAGCAGTTACGGGCAGGGGGCCCCCAATGAGCAGTTCTTC
CDR3 protein: CASSYGQGAPNEQFF
V gene: TRBV6-2/TRBV6-3
clone size: .
D gene: TRBD1
J gene: TRBJ2-1

CDR3 DNA: TGTGCCACCAGCAGAGACCTAGCGGGAGATACGCAGTATTTT
CDR3 protein: CATSRDLAGDTQYF
V gene: TRBV15
clone size: few
D gene: TRBD2
J gene: TRBJ2-3

CDR3 DNA: TGTGCCAGCAGTTTCAACCTAGCGGGAGTTATCAATGAGCAGTTCTTC
CDR3 protein: CASSFNLAGVINEQFF
V gene: TRBV6-2/TRBV6-3
clone size: .
D gene: TRBD2
J gene: TRBJ2-1

CDR3 DNA: TGTGCCAGCAGCGTCGAAGGTTTGGCACTTTATACGCAGTATTTT
CDR3 protein: CASSVEGLALYTQYF
V gene: TRBV5-5
clone size: .
D gene: .
J gene: TRBJ2-3

CDR3 DNA: TGTGCCAGCAGCGTAGCCGTGGGACTAGCGGACTACGAGCAGTACTTC
CDR3 protein: CASSVAVGLADYEQYF
V gene: TRBV9
clone size: .
D gene: TRBD2
J gene: TRBJ2-7

CDR3 DNA: TGTGCCAGCAGGAGGGACTACCTCCCTGAGCAGTTCTTC
CDR3 protein: CASRRDYLPEQFF
V gene: TRBV2
clone size: few
D gene: TRBD2
J gene: TRBJ2-1

CDR3 DNA: TGCAGTGCCGCAAGACATACGCAGTATTTT
CDR3 protein: CSAARHTQYF
V gene: TRBV20-1
clone size: few
D gene: .
J gene: TRBJ2-3

CDR3 DNA: TGTGTCCTTGGCACCAGGGGAGGCCAAGAGACCCAGTACTTC
CDR3 protein: CVLGTRGGQETQYF
V gene: TRBV10-3
clone size: few
D gene: .
J gene: TRBJ2-5

CDR3 DNA: TGCAGTGCCGCACCCGACCGACTAGCGGGAAACACCGGGGAGCTGTTTTTT
CDR3 protein: CSAAPDRLAGNTGELFF
V gene: TRBV20-1
clone size: .
D gene: TRBD2
J gene: TRBJ2-2

CDR3 DNA: TGTGCCAGCAGCTTTATCGTGGTAGCGGGAGTCAATGAGCAGTTCTTC
CDR3 protein: CASSFIVVAGVNEQFF
V gene: TRBV7-2
clone size: .
D gene: TRBD2
J gene: TRBJ2-1

CDR3 DNA: TGTGCCAGCAGTCCACCTAGCGGGGGGGGGCAGTTCTTC
CDR3 protein: CASSPPSGGGQFF
V gene: TRBV12-3/TRBV12-4
clone size: few
D gene: TRBD2
J gene: TRBJ2-1

CDR3 DNA: TGCAGCGTTAATCTTGCCTACGAGCAGTACTTC
CDR3 protein: CSVNLAYEQYF
V gene: TRBV29-1
clone size: .
D gene: .
J gene: TRBJ2-7

CDR3 DNA: TGCAGTGCGGTAGCGGGAGAGGGGACCAATGAGCAGTTCTTC
CDR3 protein: CSAVAGEGTNEQFF
V gene: TRBV20-1
clone size: .
D gene: TRBD2
J gene: TRBJ2-1

CDR3 DNA: TGTGCCACCAGCAGGCGAGCGGCAGCTAATGAAAAACTGTTTTTT
CDR3 protein: CATSRRAAANEKLFF
V gene: TRBV15
clone size: .
D gene: .
J gene: TRBJ1-4

CDR3 DNA: TGTGCCAGCAGCGTACAGACCAGGGCAATAGACACCGGGGAGCTGTTTTTT
CDR3 protein: CASSVQTRAIDTGELFF
V gene: TRBV9
clone size: .
D gene: .
J gene: TRBJ2-2

CDR3 DNA: TGTGCCAGCAGCCCAGTTAGGGGGAACGGCTACACCTTC
CDR3 protein: CASSPVRGNGYTF
V gene: TRBV7-2
clone size: few
D gene: .
J gene: TRBJ1-2